This section outlines one TCR beta chain sequence together with its context. Germline V lookup: CDR1 KGHSH, CDR2 LQKENI. The junction had 13 bases not matched to a gene; V was cut back by 4 bases and J by 6 bases. There are 17 residues in the CDR3. The data derive from a study of shared clonotypes between healthy human individuals. TCRdb keeps only in-frame clones here, not all; method: immunoSEQ multiplex PCR. The sample shows some 1.4 million clones, around 97% of them seen only once. The TCR sequence derives from a man aged 30 to 39 in good health. This chain joins TRBV18 and TRBJ2-7; 12 bases match TRBD2. The sequenced sample consisted of naive CD4+ T cells sorted from blood. Subset reported: CD45RA+ positively selected. The CDR3 DNA sequence: TGTGCCAGCTCACGGGCGGCTAGCGGGAGGGCCGGGGGCGAGCAGTACTTC. Residues: CASSRAASGRAGGEQYF.